The source of this T cell receptor (beta chain) is a study of blood T cell repertoires in COVID-19. Background on the study: The samples span acute and convalescent COVID-19 from the United States, Italy and Spain. Nucleic acid was either cDNA or gDNA, and it came from T cells, B-cell-depleted T cells, or PBMCs.

The CDR3 is 15 residues long. Germline V CDR1 and CDR2: KGHSH, LQKENI. V was pared by 0 bases and J by 7 bases, with 7 bases of the junction left unmatched. Original processing methods: Researchers report that nucleated cell counts were estimated from reference gene primer amplification. Method: immunoSEQ multiplex PCR; TCRdb's copy keeps in-frame clones and lacks some. The DNA was the basis for D and trimming; V, J and clone size are from that table. The sample lists fewer than 250,000 clones, around 80% seen once, with around 12% in the top ten. The receptor was isolated from a woman aged 45-65 years with acute or convalescent COVID-19. The J gene is TRBJ2-3, the V gene TRBV18; the match to TRBD2 covers 7 bases. Sequenced sample: peripheral blood. The CDR3 sequence is CASSPPRLADHTQYF. In DNA form, the CDR3 reads TGTGCCAGCTCACCACCGAGGCTAGCGGATCATACGCAGTATTTT.